The following is a T cell receptor beta chain sequence with its context. Its antigen is undetermined. This specimen comes from a study of TIL therapy for anti-PD-1-resistant metastatic lung cancer. Study-level background: Half of patients were current or former smokers. Study observations and caveats: Patients were highly selected, enriched for treatment-naive, never-smoker and oncogene-addicted cases.

The time point: pre-treatment sample, taken before nivolumab and TIL therapy. Most excised metastases sampled were pleural nodules or supraclavicular lymph nodes. Patients then received nivolumab; progressors got lymphodepletion, TIL and IL-2. This CDR3 is built from 15 residues. The trim removed 7 bases at V and 6 bases at J, leaving 9 bases unmatched. Looked up from germline, CDR1 is LNHDA and CDR2 is SQIVND (reference sequence). The immunoSEQ assay was v3. The table came from immunoSEQ multiplex PCR; TCRdb's copy has only in-frame clones and leaves some out. The table lists 50,000 or so clones, less than 75% of them singletons.

The chain employs TRBV19 and TRBJ1-4, with TRBD1 matching 9 bases. Sequences were derived from tumor tissue, sampled at baseline. The origin of this receptor is a person aged 25 to 80 with non-small cell lung cancer. CDR3 region: CASNLPGQGHEKLFF. In DNA, the CDR3 is TGTGCCAGTAACCTCCCGGGACAGGGCCATGAAAAACTGTTTTTT.